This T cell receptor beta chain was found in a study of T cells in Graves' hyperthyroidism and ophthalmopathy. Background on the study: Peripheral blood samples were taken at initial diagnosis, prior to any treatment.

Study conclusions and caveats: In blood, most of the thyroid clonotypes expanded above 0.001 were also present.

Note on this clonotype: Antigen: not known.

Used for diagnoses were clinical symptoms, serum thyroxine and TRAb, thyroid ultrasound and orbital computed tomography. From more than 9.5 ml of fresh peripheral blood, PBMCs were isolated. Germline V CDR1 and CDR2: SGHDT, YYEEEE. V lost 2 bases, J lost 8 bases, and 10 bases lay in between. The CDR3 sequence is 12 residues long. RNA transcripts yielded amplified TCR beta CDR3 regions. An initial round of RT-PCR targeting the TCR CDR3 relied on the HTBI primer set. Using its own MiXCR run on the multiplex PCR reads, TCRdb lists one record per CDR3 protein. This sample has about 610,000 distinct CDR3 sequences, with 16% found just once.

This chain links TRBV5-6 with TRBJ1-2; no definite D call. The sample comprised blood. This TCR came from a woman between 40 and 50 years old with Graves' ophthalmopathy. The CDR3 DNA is TGTGCCAGCAGCTTTATTGGGGTCGGCTACACCTTC. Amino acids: CASSFIGVGYTF.